A selection of T cell receptor beta chains follows, all from one sample in a study of PD-1 blockade in classical Hodgkin lymphoma. The repertoire was sequenced with immunoSEQ multiplex PCR; TCRdb's copy has only in-frame clones and lacks some. The profile covers about 17,000 clones, with approximately 84% appearing a single time and approximately 1.9% taken by the ten largest. The sample consisted of CD4+ T cells from blood, taken before the fourth cycle of nivolumab. The receptors were gathered from a human donor with classical Hodgkin lymphoma. Both conserved end residues are part of each CDR3. D genes are given only for firm matches. Rows give clone size only sometimes, using once, few, many, or a class for an expanded clone.

j_call v_call d_call clone_size cdr3_nt cdr3_aa
TRBJ1-2 TRBV14 NA NA TGTGCCAGCAGCCAGCTCACCAACTATGGCTACACCTTC CASSQLTNYGYTF
TRBJ1-1 TRBV6-5 TRBD1 NA TGTGCCAGCAGTTACTCGAGACAGGGGTTTTCGAAAGCTTTCTTT CASSYSRQGFSKAFF
TRBJ1-5 TRBV29-1 NA NA TGCAGCGCCTGGCTCAGCGCCAATCAGCCCCAGCATTTT CSAWLSANQPQHF
TRBJ2-7 TRBV5-5 NA NA TGTGCCAGCAGCTTATCAGAGCCCTCCTACGAGCAGTACTTC CASSLSEPSYEQYF
TRBJ1-5 TRBV6-6 TRBD1 once TGTGCCAGCAGTTACTTACAGGGGTTAGGCAATCAGCCCCAGCATTTT CASSYLQGLGNQPQHF
TRBJ2-2 TRBV18 NA once TGTGCCAGCTCACCGCAGAGGGTAGGGATTCTTTCCGGGGAGCTGTTTTTT CASSPQRVGILSGELFF
TRBJ2-2 TRBV11-3 TRBD1 NA TGTGCCAGCAACACCGGGACAGGGGACACCGGGGAGCTGTTTTTT CASNTGTGDTGELFF
TRBJ2-7 TRBV5-5 TRBD2 few TGTGCCAGCAGCTTGCGGGCTAGCGGGATAGACCCCTACGAGCAGTACTTC CASSLRASGIDPYEQYF
TRBJ2-7 TRBV27 TRBD2 few TGTGCCAGCAGACCTGGGACTAGCGGGAGCGTCCCATACGAGCAGTACTTC CASRPGTSGSVPYEQYF
TRBJ2-1 TRBV10-3 TRBD2 NA TGTGCCATCAGGGGACTAGCGGGAGACAATGAGCAGTTCTTC CAIRGLAGDNEQFF
TRBJ1-1 TRBV4-1 TRBD1 NA TGCGCCAGCAGCCATCAGGGACAGGTGAACACTGAAGCTTTCTTT CASSHQGQVNTEAFF
TRBJ1-5 TRBV7-6 NA NA TGTGCCAGCAAACCATGGGGTAATCCAAATCAGCCCCAGCATTTT CASKPWGNPNQPQHF
TRBJ2-3 TRBV7-8 TRBD2 NA TGTGCCAGCAGCGACGGGGGGGCAGATACGCAGTATTTT CASSDGGADTQYF
TRBJ2-3 TRBV6-1 NA NA TGTGCCAGCAGTCTGGATCGCACAGATACGCAGTATTTT CASSLDRTDTQYF
TRBJ2-1 TRBV5-1 NA NA TGCGCCAGCAGCTTGGTTTACAATGAGCAGTTCTTC CASSLVYNEQFF
TRBJ1-1 TRBV18 NA NA TGTGCCAGCTCACCGGGCCCTACTCCCAATGAAGCTTTCTTT CASSPGPTPNEAFF
TRBJ1-2 TRBV19 NA few TGTGCCAGTACCTTTTCGGACAGTTTCGGTGGCTACACCTTC CASTFSDSFGGYTF
TRBJ2-1 TRBV2 NA NA TGTGCCAGCAGTGTATCCAGCTCCTACAATGAGCAGTTCTTC CASSVSSSYNEQFF
TRBJ2-3 TRBV6-5 NA NA TGTGCCAGCAGTTACTCGATAGGGAAGGCAGATACGCAGTATTTT CASSYSIGKADTQYF
TRBJ2-2 TRBV11-1 TRBD2 NA TGTGCCAGCAGCCACAAGGTAGCGGGCACCGGGGAGCTGTTTTTT CASSHKVAGTGELFF
TRBJ1-5 TRBV2 TRBD1 NA TGTGCCAGCGCCGGGACAGCTTCGGGCAATCAGCCCCAGCATTTT CASAGTASGNQPQHF
TRBJ1-2 TRBV18 NA few TGTGCCAGCTCACCACTAGGGACGGAATATGGCTACACCTTC CASSPLGTEYGYTF
TRBJ2-5 TRBV18 NA NA TGTGCCAGCTCCCCGTCCACCCAAGAGACCCAGTACTTC CASSPSTQETQYF
TRBJ2-1 TRBV29-1 TRBD2 NA TGCAGCGTTACTAGCGGGAGCTCCTACAATGAGCAGTTCTTC CSVTSGSSYNEQFF
TRBJ2-2 TRBV28 NA NA TGTGCCAGCACGGGGGCAGGACATAGAGCCGGGGAGCTGTTTTTT CASTGAGHRAGELFF
TRBJ2-1 TRBV7-2 NA NA TGTGCCAGCAGCCCATCCAACTATGATGAGCAGTTCTTC CASSPSNYDEQFF
TRBJ2-2 TRBV4-1 NA NA TGCGCCAGCAGCCGGACAGACCCGAACACCGGGGAGCTGTTTTTT CASSRTDPNTGELFF
TRBJ2-1 TRBV7-8 TRBD2 NA TGTGCCAGCAGCTTTCTAGCGGGAGTTTACCCGGAGAGACGCAATGAGCAGTTCTTC CASSFLAGVYPERRNEQFF
TRBJ2-7 TRBV5-5 NA NA TGTGCCAGCAGCTTGGGGAGGCAAAAGGACGAGCAGTACTTC CASSLGRQKDEQYF
TRBJ1-2 TRBV6-5 NA NA TGTGCCAGCACCAGAGGACATCCCAACTATGGCTACACCTTC CASTRGHPNYGYTF
TRBJ2-5 TRBV18 NA NA TGTGCCAGCTCACCACCGGGCGGGCCAGAGACCCAGTACTTC CASSPPGGPETQYF
TRBJ1-2 TRBV28 TRBD1 NA TGTGCCAGCAGTCCTGAACTTGGACAGGATTATGGCTACACCTTC CASSPELGQDYGYTF
TRBJ1-1 TRBV30 TRBD1 few TGTGCCTGGACTGGGACAGGGACGAACACTGAAGCTTTCTTT CAWTGTGTNTEAFF
TRBJ2-1 TRBV28 TRBD2 NA TGTGCCACCGCAGATCCAGGGAGGGAAACCCCCTACAATGAGCAGTTCTTC CATADPGRETPYNEQFF
TRBJ1-5 TRBV28 TRBD1 NA TGTGCCAGCAGTGAACAGGGGGCGATTGTTCAGCCCCAGCATTTT CASSEQGAIVQPQHF
TRBJ2-1 TRBV28 TRBD2 NA TGTGCCAGCGGGACTAGCTACAATGAGCAGTTCTTC CASGTSYNEQFF
TRBJ2-7 TRBV7-9 NA NA TGTGCCAGCAGCTTATTTGACGAGCAGTACTTC CASSLFDEQYF